The T cell receptor beta chain described here comes from a study of T cell responses to AZD1222 COVID-19 vaccine. For the study at large: The analysis combined second doses at about 4 or about 12 weeks.

The CDR3 spans 14 residues. Looked up from germline, CDR1 is SGHDT and CDR2 is YYEEEE. V lost 5 bases, J lost 2 bases, and 13 bases lay in between. Assay used: immunoSEQ multiplex PCR; TCRdb lists only in-frame clones, some missing. The sample has some 120,000 clones, 85% to 95% seen once. Study-wide results and caveats: Sampling that yielded the repertoires occurred only after the peak T cell response. Recipients of two AZD1222 doses showed rising Spike-specific TCR breadth and depth. Of spike-specific TCRs, nearly half reportedly target regions left unmutated in variants.

As to this clone: Its antigen remains unknown.

This receptor was obtained from an adult in good health. The source material was peripheral blood, sampled on day 0 of AZD1222 vaccination. V and J are TRBV5-6 and TRBJ1-1; tentatively, D is TRBD1 (6 bases). The DNA for the CDR3 is TGTGCCAGCAGGACGTACAGGGTCAACACTGAAGCTTTCTTT. Translation: CASRTYRVNTEAFF.